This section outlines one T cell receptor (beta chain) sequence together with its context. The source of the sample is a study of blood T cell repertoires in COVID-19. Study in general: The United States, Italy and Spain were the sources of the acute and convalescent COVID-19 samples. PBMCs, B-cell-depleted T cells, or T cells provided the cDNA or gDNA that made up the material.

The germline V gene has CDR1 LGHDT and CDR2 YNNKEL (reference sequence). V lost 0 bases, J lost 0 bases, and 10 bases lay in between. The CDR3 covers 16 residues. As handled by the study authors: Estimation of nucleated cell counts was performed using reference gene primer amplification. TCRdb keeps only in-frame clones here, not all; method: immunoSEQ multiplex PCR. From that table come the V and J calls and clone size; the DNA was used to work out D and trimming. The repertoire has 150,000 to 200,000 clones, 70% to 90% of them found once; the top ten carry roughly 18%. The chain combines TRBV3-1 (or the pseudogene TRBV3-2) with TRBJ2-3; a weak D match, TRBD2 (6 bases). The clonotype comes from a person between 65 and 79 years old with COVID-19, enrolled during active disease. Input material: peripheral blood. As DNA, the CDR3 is TGTGCCAGCAGCCAAGATTCGGGGGAAAGCACAGATACGCAGTATTTT. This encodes CASSQDSGESTDTQYF.